The 13 T cell receptor beta chains listed next were all sequenced from one sample in a study of cytomegalovirus exposure and HLA in healthy donors. The study ran its PCR with 60 Vbeta and 13 Jbeta primers. This table comes from immunoSEQ multiplex PCR, and its TCRdb copy is limited to in-frame clones, with some not included. The sample has roughly 120,000 clones; roughly 15% are singletons. The source material was PBMCs. The origin of the receptors is a woman younger than 35 in good health and CMV-seronegative.

The genes are TRBV2 and TRBJ1-1, with D possibly matching TRBD1 (6 bases). This CDR3 region has 14 residues. Germline V gene data show CDR1 as SNHLY and CDR2 as FYNNEI. Trimming pared 4 bases from V and 4 bases from J, leaving 13 bases between. CDR3 sequence: CASSGAGDLTEAFF. The DNA for the CDR3 is TGTGCCAGCAGTGGCGCAGGGGATCTCACTGAAGCTTTCTTT.

This clone was seen a few times. V and J are TRBV28 and TRBJ2-3; TRBD2 aligns across 9 bases. J was trimmed by 2 bases and V by 6 bases; bases with no gene match: 12. Per germline, CDR1 MDHEN and CDR2 SYDVKM. CDR3 size: 17 residues. DNA for the CDR3: TGTGCCAGCAGGGGGGGGAAGACTAGCGGAAACACAGATACGCAGTATTTT. Translation gives CASRGGKTSGNTDTQYF.

This clone was detected only a few times. V gene TRBV29-1 combines with J gene TRBJ1-1, with D uncertain. The CDR3 has 13 residues. Trimming left V 3 bases short and J 2 bases short, with 10 bases between. Germline-derived CDR1 and CDR2 are SQVTM and ANQGSEA. CDR3 sequence: CSVDGRLNTEAFF. Here the CDR3 DNA reads TGCAGCGTTGATGGCAGGCTCAACACTGAAGCTTTCTTT.

This clone was picked up a small number of times. The gene calls are TRBV30 and TRBJ2-2, with D possibly TRBD1 on 6 matching bases. The CDR3 has 14 amino acids. Germline CDR1 and CDR2: GTSNPN and SVGIG (reference sequence). V dropped 2 bases and J dropped 6 bases, with 13 bases sitting between them. This CDR3 is CAWSILQGPGELFF. The CDR3 DNA reads as TGTGCCTGGAGTATACTACAGGGACCCGGGGAGCTGTTTTTT.

This clone came up a few times. This chain joins TRBV28 and TRBJ2-3, with 8 positions matching TRBD2. V lost 3 bases to trimming and J lost 5 bases; unmatched junction nucleotides: 10. Germline CDR1 and CDR2: MDHEN and SYDVKM. The CDR3 totals 16 residues. The CDR3 region is CASSFTPGGREDTQYF. The CDR3 bases are TGTGCCAGCAGTTTTACTCCGGGAGGGCGCGAAGATACGCAGTATTTT.

CDR3 coding DNA: TGCGCCAGCAGCCAAGATCGAGGCAGGGTAGGAGAGACCCAGTACTTC. It specifies CASSQDRGRVGETQYF. The J gene is TRBJ2-5, the V gene TRBV4-1, with TRBD1 as a possible D gene (5 bases). The ends were cut back, 0 bases at V and 4 bases at J, with 15 bases in the middle. The CDR3 runs 16 residues. Germline V gene lookup returns CDR1 MGHRA and CDR2 YSYEKL.

V usage is TRBV7-9 and J usage is TRBJ2-3; TRBD2 aligns across 14 bases. The germline gives CDR1 SEHNR, CDR2 FQNEAQ (reference sequence). J was trimmed by 0 bases and V by 5 bases; bases with no gene match: 10. CDR3 size: 19 residues. This CDR3 is CASSPSGLAGGSSTDTQYF. The CDR3 coding sequence is TGTGCCAGCAGCCCCTCTGGACTAGCGGGGGGATCTAGCACAGATACGCAGTATTTT. Looking up the rest from reference TRBV7-9 and TRBJ2-3 gives the full variable domain: DTGVSQNPRHKITKRGQNVTFRCDPISEHNRLYWYRQTLGQGPEFLTYFQNEAQLEKSRLLSDRFSAERPKGSFSTLEIQRTEQGDSAMYLCASSPSGLAGGSSTDTQYFGPGTRLTVL.

This clone turned up a few times. The chain has TRBV6-1 and TRBJ2-5; TRBD1 matches 9 bases. The V segment lost 4 bases and the J segment 2 bases; nucleotides outside the gene matches: 5. From germline, CDR1 is MNHNS and CDR2 SASEGT. The CDR3 is made up of 15 amino acids. CDR3 sequence: CASSVDRGLQETQYF. The CDR3 DNA follows: TGTGCCAGCAGTGTGGACAGGGGTTTGCAAGAGACCCAGTACTTC.

This clone came up a few times. The gene calls are TRBV2 and TRBJ1-5; 7 bases map to TRBD1. V was clipped by 6 bases and J by 4 bases; unmatched bases: 18. Germline values: CDR1 SNHLY, CDR2 FYNNEI. This CDR3 contains 18 residues. CDR3 bases: TGTGCCAGCAGAGGACTTTCCTGGGACAGCGAAGTAAATCAGCCCCAGCATTTT. This sequence encodes CASRGLSWDSEVNQPQHF.

The rearrangement uses TRBV28 and TRBJ1-2; D remains ambiguous. The V gene's germline CDR1 is MDHEN and CDR2 SYDVKM. The CDR3 spans 12 residues. Trimming pared 7 bases from V and 5 bases from J, leaving 11 bases between. The CDR3 coding sequence is TGTGCCAGCATCCGTGTCGGGTATGGCTACACCTTC. Residues: CASIRVGYGYTF.

The gene calls are TRBV5-6 and TRBJ2-1, with D possibly TRBD1 on 5 matching bases. Germline loops: CDR1 SGHDT, CDR2 YYEEEE. The CDR3 spans 11 residues. V lost 0 bases, J lost 10 bases, and 5 bases lay in between. This chain's CDR3 is CASSLGTEQFF. The CDR3 DNA sequence: TGTGCCAGCAGCTTGGGGACAGAGCAGTTCTTC.

This clone was seen only a few times. The junction shows a germline mismatch at one end, possibly a read error. The rearrangement uses TRBV6-1 and TRBJ2-1; 13 bases line up with TRBD2. Per germline, CDR1 MNHNS and CDR2 SASEGT. CDR3 length: 16 residues. Written as DNA, the CDR3 is TGTGTCAGCAGTGAGTACGGACTAGCGGGAGTCTTAGAGCAGTTCTTC. Amino acids: CVSSEYGLAGVLEQFF.

The rearrangement uses TRBV18 and TRBJ2-7, with D possibly being TRBD2 (6 bases). CDR3 length: 16 amino acids. Germline CDR1 reads KGHSH; CDR2 reads LQKENI. Between the trimmed V and J ends, which lost 2 bases and 2 bases, there was a span of 16 bases. Written as DNA, the CDR3 is TGTGCCAGCTCACCATTTGGGACTGGGGCCACCTACGAGCAGTACTTC. It specifies CASSPFGTGATYEQYF.